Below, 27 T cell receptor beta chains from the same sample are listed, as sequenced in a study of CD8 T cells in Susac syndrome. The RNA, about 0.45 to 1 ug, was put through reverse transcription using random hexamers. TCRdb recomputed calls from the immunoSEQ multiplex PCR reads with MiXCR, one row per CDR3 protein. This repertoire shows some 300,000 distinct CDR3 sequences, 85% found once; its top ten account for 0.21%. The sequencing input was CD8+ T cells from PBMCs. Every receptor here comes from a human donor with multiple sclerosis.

The CDR3 loop reads CASSFSGTAYGYTF. The CDR3 DNA sequence: TGTGCCAGCAGTTTTTCTGGGACAGCTTATGGCTACACCTTC. The V and J genes are TRBV12-3 or TRBV12-4 and TRBJ1-2; TRBD1 agrees at 7 bases. CDR3 length: 14 residues. Trimming took 3 bases from V and 5 from J; bases not matched to a gene: 6.

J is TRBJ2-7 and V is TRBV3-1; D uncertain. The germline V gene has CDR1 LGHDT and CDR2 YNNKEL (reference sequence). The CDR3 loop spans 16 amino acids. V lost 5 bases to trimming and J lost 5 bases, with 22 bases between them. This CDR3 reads CASSTVVPISLDEQYF. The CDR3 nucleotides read TGTGCCAGCAGCACTGTCGTTCCCATTTCGTTAGACGAGCAGTACTTC.

DNA of the CDR3: TGCAGTGCTAGGGGGACAGGGCTTTACAATGAGCAGTTCTTC. It translates to CSARGTGLYNEQFF. The V and J genes are TRBV20-1 and TRBJ2-1; 9 bases align to TRBD1. The J segment lost 4 bases and the V segment lost 3 bases, leaving 4 bases of the junction unmatched. CDR3 length equals 14 residues. Germline CDR1 is DFQATT and CDR2 is SNEGSKA (reference sequence).

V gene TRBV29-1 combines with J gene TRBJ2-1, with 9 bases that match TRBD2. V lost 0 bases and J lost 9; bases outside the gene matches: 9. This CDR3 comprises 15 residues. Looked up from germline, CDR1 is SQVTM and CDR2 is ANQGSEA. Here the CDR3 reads CSVEDPAGGGVEQFF. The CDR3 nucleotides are TGCAGCGTTGAAGATCCCGCGGGAGGGGGGGTTGAGCAGTTCTTC.

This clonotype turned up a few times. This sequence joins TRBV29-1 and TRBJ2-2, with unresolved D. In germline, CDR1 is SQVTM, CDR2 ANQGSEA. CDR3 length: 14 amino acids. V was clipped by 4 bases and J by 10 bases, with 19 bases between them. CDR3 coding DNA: TGCAGCGTTGCCAAGACCCTAACACCGGCGGAGCTGTTTTTT. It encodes CSVAKTLTPAELFF.

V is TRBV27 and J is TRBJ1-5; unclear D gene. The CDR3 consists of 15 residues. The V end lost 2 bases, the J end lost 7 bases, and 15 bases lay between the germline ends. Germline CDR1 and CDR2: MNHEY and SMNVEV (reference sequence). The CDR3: CASSLVDGVGQPQHF. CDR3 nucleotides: TGTGCCAGCAGTTTAGTGGATGGGGTCGGGCAGCCCCAGCATTTT.

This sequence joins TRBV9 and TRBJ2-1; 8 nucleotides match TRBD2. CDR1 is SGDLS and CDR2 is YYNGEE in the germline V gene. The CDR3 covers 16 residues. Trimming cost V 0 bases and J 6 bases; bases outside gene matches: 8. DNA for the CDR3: TGTGCCAGCAGCGTAGCCCCGGGAGGGCCTACCAATGAGCAGTTCTTC. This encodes CASSVAPGGPTNEQFF. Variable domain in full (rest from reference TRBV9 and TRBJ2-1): DSGVTQTPKHLITATGQRVTLRCSPRSGDLSVYWYQQSLDQGLQFLIQYYNGEERAKGNILERFSAQQFPDLHSELNLSSLELGDSALYFCASSVAPGGPTNEQFFGPGTRLTVL.

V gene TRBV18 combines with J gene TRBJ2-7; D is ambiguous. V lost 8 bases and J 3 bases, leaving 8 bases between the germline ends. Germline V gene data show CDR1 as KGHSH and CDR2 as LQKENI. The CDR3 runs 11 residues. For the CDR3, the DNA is TGTGCCAGCCAACACGGCTACGAGCAGTACTTC. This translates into CASQHGYEQYF.

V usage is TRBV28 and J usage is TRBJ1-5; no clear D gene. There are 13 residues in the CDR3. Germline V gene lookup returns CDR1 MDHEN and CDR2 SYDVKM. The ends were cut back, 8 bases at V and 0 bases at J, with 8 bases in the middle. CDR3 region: CASAGVSNQPQHF. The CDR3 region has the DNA TGTGCCAGCGCCGGGGTTAGCAATCAGCCCCAGCATTTT.

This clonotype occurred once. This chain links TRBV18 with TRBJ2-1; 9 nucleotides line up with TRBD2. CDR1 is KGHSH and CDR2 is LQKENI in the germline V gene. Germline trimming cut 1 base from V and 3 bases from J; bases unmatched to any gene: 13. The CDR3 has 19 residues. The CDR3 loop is CASSPLASGRSLVYNEQFF. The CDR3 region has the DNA TGTGCCAGCTCACCACTTGCCAGCGGGAGGTCCCTCGTCTACAATGAGCAGTTCTTC.

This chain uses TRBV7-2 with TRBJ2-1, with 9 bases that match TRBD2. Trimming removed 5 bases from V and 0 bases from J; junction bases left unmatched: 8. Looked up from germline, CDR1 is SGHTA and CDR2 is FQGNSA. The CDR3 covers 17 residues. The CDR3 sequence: CASSPGLARSSYNEQFF. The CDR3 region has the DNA TGTGCCAGCAGCCCCGGACTAGCGCGGAGCTCCTACAATGAGCAGTTCTTC.

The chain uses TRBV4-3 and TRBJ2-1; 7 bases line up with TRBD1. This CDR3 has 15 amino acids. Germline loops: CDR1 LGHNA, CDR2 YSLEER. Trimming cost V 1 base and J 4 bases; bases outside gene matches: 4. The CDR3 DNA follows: TGCGCCAGCAGCCAAGGAGGGGGCGCATACAATGAGCAGTTCTTC. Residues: CASSQGGGAYNEQFF.

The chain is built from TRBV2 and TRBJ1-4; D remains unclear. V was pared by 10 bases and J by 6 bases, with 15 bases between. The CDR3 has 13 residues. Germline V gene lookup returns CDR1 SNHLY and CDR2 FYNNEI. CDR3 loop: CATLGAGDEKLFF. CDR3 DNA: TGTGCCACATTAGGAGCAGGAGATGAAAAACTGTTTTTT. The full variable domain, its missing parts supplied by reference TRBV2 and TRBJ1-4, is EPEVTQTPSHQVTQMGQEVILRCVPISNHLYFYWYRQILGQKVEFLVSFYNNEISEKSEIFDDQFSVERPDGSNFTLKIRSTKLEDSAMYFCATLGAGDEKLFFGSGTQLSVL.

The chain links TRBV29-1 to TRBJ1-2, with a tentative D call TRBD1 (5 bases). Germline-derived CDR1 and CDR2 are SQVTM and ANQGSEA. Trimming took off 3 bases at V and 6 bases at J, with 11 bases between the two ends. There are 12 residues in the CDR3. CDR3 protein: CSVDQAGHGYTF. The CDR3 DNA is TGCAGCGTTGATCAAGCAGGGCATGGCTACACCTTC.

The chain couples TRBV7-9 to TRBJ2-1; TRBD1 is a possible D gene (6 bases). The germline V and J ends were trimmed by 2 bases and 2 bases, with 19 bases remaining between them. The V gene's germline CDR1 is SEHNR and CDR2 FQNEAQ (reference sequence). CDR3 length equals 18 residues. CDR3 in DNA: TGTGCCAGCAGCTTATTTCCCGACAGGACGGGGACCTACAATGAGCAGTTCTTC. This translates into CASSLFPDRTGTYNEQFF.

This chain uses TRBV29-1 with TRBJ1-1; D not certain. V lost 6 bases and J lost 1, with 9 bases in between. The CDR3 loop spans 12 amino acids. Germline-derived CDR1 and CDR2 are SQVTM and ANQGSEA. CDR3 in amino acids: CSVVGPNTEAFF. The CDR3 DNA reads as TGCAGCGTAGTCGGGCCGAACACTGAAGCTTTCTTT.

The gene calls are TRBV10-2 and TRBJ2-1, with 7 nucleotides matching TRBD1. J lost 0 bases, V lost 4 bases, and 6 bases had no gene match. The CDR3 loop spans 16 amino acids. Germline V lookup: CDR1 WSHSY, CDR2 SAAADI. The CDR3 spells CASSVSTGISYNEQFF. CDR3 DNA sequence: TGCGCCAGCAGTGTCTCGACAGGGATCTCCTACAATGAGCAGTTCTTC.

The CDR3 here is CASSLRGAPTPDTQYF. CDR3 bases: TGTGCCAGCAGCTTACGGGGGGCCCCGACGCCGGATACGCAGTATTTT. The V gene is TRBV7-9, the J gene TRBJ2-3; TRBD2 is a possible D gene (7 bases). V was trimmed by 2 bases and J by 6 bases, leaving 18 bases between them. The CDR3 is 16 residues long. Germline-derived CDR1 and CDR2 are SEHNR and FQNEAQ (reference sequence).

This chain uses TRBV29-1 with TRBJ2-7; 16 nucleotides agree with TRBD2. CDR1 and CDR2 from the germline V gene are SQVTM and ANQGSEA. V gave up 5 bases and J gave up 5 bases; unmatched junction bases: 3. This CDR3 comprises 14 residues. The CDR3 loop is CSVKGLAGGNEQYF. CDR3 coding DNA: TGCAGCGTTAAGGGACTAGCGGGAGGGAACGAGCAGTACTTC.

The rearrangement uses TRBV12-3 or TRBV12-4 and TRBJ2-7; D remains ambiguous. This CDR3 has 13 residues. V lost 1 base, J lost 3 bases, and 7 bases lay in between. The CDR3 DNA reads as TGTGCCAGCAGTTTAGTTACGGGCTACGAGCAGTACTTC. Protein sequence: CASSLVTGYEQYF.

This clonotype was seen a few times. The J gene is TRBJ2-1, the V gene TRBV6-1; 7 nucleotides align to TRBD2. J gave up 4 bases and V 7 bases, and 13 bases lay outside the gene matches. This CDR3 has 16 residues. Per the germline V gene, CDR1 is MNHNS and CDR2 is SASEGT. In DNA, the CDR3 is TGTGCCAGCATGAAGGCCGTGGGAGGGGCTTACAATGAGCAGTTCTTC. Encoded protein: CASMKAVGGAYNEQFF.

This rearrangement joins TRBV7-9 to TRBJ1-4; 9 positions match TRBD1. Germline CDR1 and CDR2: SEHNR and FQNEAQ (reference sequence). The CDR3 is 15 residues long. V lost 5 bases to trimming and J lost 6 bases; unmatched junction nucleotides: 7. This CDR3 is CASSRGQGRHEKLFF. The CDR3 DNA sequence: TGTGCCAGCAGCCGGGGACAGGGACGTCATGAAAAACTGTTTTTT.

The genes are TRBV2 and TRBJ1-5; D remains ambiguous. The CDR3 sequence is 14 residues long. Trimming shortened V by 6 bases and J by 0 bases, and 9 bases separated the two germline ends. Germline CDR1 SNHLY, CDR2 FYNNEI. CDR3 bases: TGTGCCAGCAGGGATTTTTATAGCAATCAGCCCCAGCATTTT. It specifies CASRDFYSNQPQHF.

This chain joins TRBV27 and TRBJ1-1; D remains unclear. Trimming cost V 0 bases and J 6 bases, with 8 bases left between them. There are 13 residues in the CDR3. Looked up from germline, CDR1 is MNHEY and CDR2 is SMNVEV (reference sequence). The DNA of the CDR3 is TGTGCCAGCAGTTTATCTGGGAGCCCTGAAGCTTTCTTT. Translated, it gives CASSLSGSPEAFF.

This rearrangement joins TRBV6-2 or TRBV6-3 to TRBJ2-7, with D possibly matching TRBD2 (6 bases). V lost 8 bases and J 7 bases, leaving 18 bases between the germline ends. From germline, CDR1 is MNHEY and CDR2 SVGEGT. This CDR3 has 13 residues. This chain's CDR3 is CASESGLLVEQYF. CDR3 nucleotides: TGTGCCAGCGAATCGGGACTTCTCGTGGAGCAGTACTTC.

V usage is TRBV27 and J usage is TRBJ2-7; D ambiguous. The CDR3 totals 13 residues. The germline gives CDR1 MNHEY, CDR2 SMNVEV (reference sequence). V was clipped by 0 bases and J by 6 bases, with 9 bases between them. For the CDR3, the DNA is TGTGCCAGCAGTTTATCGTTACGGCGCGAGCAGTACTTC. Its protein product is CASSLSLRREQYF.

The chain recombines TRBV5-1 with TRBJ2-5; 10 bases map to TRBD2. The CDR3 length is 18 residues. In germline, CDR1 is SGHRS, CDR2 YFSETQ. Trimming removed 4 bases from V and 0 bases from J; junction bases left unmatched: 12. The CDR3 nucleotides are TGCGCCAGCAGCCCGGGGCCTAGCGGGAGCGCGTACCAAGAGACCCAGTACTTC. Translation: CASSPGPSGSAYQETQYF.